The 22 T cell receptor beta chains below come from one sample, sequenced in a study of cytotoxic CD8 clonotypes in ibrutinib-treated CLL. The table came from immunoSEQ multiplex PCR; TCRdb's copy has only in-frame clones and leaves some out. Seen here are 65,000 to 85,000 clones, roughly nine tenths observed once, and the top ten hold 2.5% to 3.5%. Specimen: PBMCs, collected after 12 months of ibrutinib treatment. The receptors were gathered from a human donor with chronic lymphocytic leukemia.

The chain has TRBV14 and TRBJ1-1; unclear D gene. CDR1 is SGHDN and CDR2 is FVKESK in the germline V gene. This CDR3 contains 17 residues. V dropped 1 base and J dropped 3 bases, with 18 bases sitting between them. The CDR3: CASSQAWGGERDTEAFF. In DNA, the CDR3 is TGTGCCAGCAGCCAAGCTTGGGGTGGGGAAAGGGACACTGAAGCTTTCTTT.

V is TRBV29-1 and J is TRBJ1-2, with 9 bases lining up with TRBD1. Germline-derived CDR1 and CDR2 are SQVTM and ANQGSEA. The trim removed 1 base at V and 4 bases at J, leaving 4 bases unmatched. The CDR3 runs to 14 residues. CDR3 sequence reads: CSVEVTGGGYGYTF. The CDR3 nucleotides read TGCAGCGTTGAAGTGACAGGGGGAGGCTATGGCTACACCTTC.

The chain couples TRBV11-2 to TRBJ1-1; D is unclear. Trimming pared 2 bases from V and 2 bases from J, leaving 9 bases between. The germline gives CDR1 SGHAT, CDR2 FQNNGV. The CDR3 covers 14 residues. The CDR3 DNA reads TGTGCCAGCAGCTTACGCGGGGATAACACTGAAGCTTTCTTT. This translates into CASSLRGDNTEAFF.

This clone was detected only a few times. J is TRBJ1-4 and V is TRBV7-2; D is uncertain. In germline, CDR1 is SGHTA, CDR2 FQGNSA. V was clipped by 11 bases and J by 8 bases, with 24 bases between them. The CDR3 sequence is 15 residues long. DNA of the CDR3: TGTGCCTGTCACAAATTCGGGGTCTTTGGGGAAAAACTGTTTTTT. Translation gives CACHKFGVFGEKLFF.

The CDR3: CASSRLRQGIMEAFF. Written as DNA, the CDR3 is TGTGCCAGCAGCCGGTTAAGACAGGGAATAATGGAAGCTTTCTTT. V is TRBV11-1 and J is TRBJ1-1, with 7 bases matching TRBD1. Unmatched junction bases numbered 14, after V lost 5 bases and J lost 8 bases. Germline values: CDR1 SGHAT, CDR2 FQDESV (reference sequence). This CDR3 is 15 amino acids long.

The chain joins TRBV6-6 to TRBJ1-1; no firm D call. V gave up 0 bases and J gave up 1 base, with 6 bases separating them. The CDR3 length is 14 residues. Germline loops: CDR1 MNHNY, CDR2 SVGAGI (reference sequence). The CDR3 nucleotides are TGTGCCAGCAGTTACTCGGGCGGGAACACTGAAGCTTTCTTT. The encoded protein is CASSYSGGNTEAFF.

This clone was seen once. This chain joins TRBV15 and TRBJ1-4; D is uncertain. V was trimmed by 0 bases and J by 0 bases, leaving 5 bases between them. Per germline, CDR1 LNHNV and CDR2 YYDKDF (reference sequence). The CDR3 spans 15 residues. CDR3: CATSRDSATNEKLFF. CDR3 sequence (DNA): TGTGCCACCAGCAGAGACAGTGCAACTAATGAAAAACTGTTTTTT.

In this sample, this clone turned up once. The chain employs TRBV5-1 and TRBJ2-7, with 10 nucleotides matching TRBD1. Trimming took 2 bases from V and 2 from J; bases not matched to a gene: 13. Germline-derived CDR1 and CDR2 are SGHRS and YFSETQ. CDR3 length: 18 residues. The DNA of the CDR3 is TGCGCCAGCAGCTTCCCTGGGGACAGGGGCCAACCAACCTACGAGCAGTACTTC. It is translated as CASSFPGDRGQPTYEQYF. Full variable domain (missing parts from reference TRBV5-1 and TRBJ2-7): KAGVTQTPRYLIKTRGQQVTLSCSPISGHRSVSWYQQTPGQGLQFLFEYFSETQRNKGNFPGRFSGRQFSNSRSEMNVSTLELGDSALYLCASSFPGDRGQPTYEQYFGPGTRLTVT.

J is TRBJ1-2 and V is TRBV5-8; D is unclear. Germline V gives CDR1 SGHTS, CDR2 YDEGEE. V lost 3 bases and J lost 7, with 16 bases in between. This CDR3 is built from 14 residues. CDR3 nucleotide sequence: TGTGCCAGCAGCTGGTACGCACTAGGCTCTGGCTACACCTTC. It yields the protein CASSWYALGSGYTF.

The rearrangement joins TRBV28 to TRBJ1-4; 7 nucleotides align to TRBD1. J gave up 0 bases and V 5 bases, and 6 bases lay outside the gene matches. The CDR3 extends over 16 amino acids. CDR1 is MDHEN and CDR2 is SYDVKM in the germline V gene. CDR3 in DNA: TGTGCCAGCAGTGTGGGACAGTACCCAACTAATGAAAAACTGTTTTTT. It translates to CASSVGQYPTNEKLFF.

This chain's CDR3 is CASSLASGILSGANVLTF. The CDR3, as DNA: TGTGCCAGCAGCTTAGCCTCGGGGATCCTATCTGGGGCCAACGTCCTGACTTTC. The chain is built from TRBV7-9 and TRBJ2-6, with D possibly being TRBD2 (5 bases). V lost 0 bases and J 1 base, leaving 13 bases between the germline ends. The CDR3 consists of 18 residues. CDR1 SEHNR and CDR2 FQNEAQ come from the germline V gene (reference sequence).

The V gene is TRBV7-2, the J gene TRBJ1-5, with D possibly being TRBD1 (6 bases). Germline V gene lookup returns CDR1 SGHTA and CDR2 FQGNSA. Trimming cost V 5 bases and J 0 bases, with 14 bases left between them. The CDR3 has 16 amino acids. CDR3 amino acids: CASSQGTTYSNQPQHF. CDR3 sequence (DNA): TGTGCCAGCAGCCAGGGGACAACTTATAGCAATCAGCCCCAGCATTTT.

In nucleotides, the CDR3 is TGTGCCTGGAGTGTTGCGGACAGGGGTTGGGGCACAGATACGCAGTATTTT. Translated: CAWSVADRGWGTDTQYF. The chain combines TRBV30 with TRBJ2-3; 9 bases map to TRBD1. Germline-derived CDR1 and CDR2 are GTSNPN and SVGIG (reference sequence). Trimming at V came to 0 bases and at J to 1 base, leaving 8 bases not matched to a gene. The CDR3 extends over 17 amino acids.

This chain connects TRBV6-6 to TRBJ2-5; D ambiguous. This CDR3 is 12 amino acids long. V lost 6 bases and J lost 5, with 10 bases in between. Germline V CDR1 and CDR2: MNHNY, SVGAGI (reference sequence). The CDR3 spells CASSVGGETQYF. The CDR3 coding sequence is TGTGCCAGCAGCGTCGGTGGGGAGACCCAGTACTTC.

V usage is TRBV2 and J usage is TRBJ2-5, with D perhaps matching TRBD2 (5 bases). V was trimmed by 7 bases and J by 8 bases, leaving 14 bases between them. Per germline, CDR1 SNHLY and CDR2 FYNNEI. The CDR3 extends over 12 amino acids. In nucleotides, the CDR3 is TGTGCCAGCATGGGTGCAGGAGGAACCCAGTACTTC. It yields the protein CASMGAGGTQYF.

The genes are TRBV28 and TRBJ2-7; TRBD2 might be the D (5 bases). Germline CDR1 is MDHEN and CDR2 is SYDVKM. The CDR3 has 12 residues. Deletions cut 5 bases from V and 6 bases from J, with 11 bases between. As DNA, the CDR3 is TGTGCCAGCAGTCTCCTCGGAGGCGAGCAGTACTTC. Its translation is CASSLLGGEQYF.

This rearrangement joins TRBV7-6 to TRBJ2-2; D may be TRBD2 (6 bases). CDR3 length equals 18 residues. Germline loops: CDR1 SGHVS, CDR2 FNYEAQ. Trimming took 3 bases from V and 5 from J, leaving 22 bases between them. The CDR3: CASSFTSSGFGLTGELFF. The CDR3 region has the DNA TGTGCCAGCAGCTTTACTAGCTCCGGATTTGGGCTTACCGGGGAGCTGTTTTTT.

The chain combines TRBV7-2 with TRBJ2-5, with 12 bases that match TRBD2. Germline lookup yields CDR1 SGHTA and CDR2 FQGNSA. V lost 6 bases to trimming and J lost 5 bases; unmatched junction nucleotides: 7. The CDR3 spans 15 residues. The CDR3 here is CASRLAGGGWETQYF. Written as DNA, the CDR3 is TGTGCCAGCAGACTAGCGGGAGGTGGATGGGAGACCCAGTACTTC.

The CDR3 region has the DNA TGCGCCAGCAGCCACACCAAAACAGGGAGCTTAGGGACCCAGTACTTC. Translating it yields CASSHTKTGSLGTQYF. This rearrangement joins TRBV5-1 to TRBJ2-5; a weak D match, TRBD1 (6 bases). The V gene lost 4 bases and the J gene lost 7 bases, with 23 bases spanning the gap. The CDR3 spans 16 residues. The germline V gene has CDR1 SGHRS and CDR2 YFSETQ. Full variable domain (outside the CDR3, taken from reference TRBV5-1 and TRBJ2-5): KAGVTQTPRYLIKTRGQQVTLSCSPISGHRSVSWYQQTPGQGLQFLFEYFSETQRNKGNFPGRFSGRQFSNSRSEMNVSTLELGDSALYLCASSHTKTGSLGTQYFGPGTRLLVL.

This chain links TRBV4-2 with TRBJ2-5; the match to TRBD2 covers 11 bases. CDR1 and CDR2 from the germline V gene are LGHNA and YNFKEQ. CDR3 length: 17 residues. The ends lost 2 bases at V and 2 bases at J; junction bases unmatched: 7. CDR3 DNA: TGTGCCAGCAGCCAAACGGGACTAGCGGAGGGGCAAGAGACCCAGTACTTC. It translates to CASSQTGLAEGQETQYF.

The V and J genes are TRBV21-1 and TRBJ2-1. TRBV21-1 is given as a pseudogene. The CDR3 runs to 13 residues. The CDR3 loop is CASSKGKNNEQFF. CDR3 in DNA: TGTGCCAGCAGCAAAGGCAAAAACAATGAGCAGTTCTTC.

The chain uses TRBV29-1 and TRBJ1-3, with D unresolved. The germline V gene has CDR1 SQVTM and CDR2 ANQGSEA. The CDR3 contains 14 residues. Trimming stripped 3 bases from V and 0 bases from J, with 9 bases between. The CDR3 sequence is CSVDRLSSGNTIYF. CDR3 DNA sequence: TGCAGCGTTGACAGACTAAGCTCTGGAAACACCATATATTTT.